The sequence of this T cell receptor (beta chain) was determined in a study of blood T cells in healthy people across ages. Study-level results: Unsorted PBMCs ruled out conclusive naive versus antigen-experienced comparison.

This clonotype has more than one count but fewer than ten. Its specificity is unknown. Next came a second PCR, run for roughly 7 to 12 cycles, which used a sample-barcoded 5' primer along with a J-beta primer mix. TCRdb used MiXCR to reprocess the 5' RACE reads, holding one entry per CDR3 protein. The top ten clones hold approximately 3.7% of a sample with 450,000 to 600,000 distinct CDR3 sequences, about 28% of them seen once. The V end lost 5 bases, the J end lost 0 bases, and 12 bases lay between the germline ends. The CDR3 loop spans 15 amino acids. Germline-derived CDR1 and CDR2 are SEHNR and FQNEAQ (reference sequence). In addition, the sample was reused for a study of T cells of mothers and their children. That report adds: Samples were provided by three healthy Caucasian mothers and their six children. Within related and unrelated pairs, thymic selection shapes TCR recombination output in a similar way.

The sequence came from a boy between 2 and 10 years old in good health. V usage is TRBV7-9 and J usage is TRBJ2-3, with D maybe TRBD1 (5 bases). The sequenced material came from blood. The CDR3 sequence: CASSPDSPSTDTQYF. CDR3 bases: TGTGCCAGCAGCCCAGACAGCCCCAGCACAGATACGCAGTATTTT.